This T cell receptor (beta chain) was recovered during a study of Ad26.COV2.S vaccination and SARS-CoV-2 variants. Overall study findings and caveats: Post-vaccination breadth of spike-specific CD8+ and CD4+ T cell responses was reportedly substantial. Non-spike TCR breadth showed similarity between vaccine and placebo recipients. People given the vaccine had a wider spike-specific TCR breadth than placebo recipients did.

Assay used: immunoSEQ multiplex PCR; TCRdb lists only in-frame clones, some missing. The table shows tens of thousands of clones, with roughly 83% occurring only once. This clone was found a few times. Antigen specificity is unknown. Other DNA sequences from this sample encode an identical CDR3 as well. Germline lookup yields CDR1 SGHRS and CDR2 YFSETQ. CDR3 length: 15 amino acids. V lost 1 base and J lost 2, with 9 bases in between. Sequencing was performed on peripheral blood, taken after recovery from COVID-19. The genes are TRBV5-1 and TRBJ2-2; D uncertain. This receptor was identified in a human donor who had recovered from COVID-19. The CDR3 nucleotides read TGCGCCAGCAGCTTGAGGCAGGACAACACCGGGGAGCTGTTTTTT. Translated, it gives CASSLRQDNTGELFF.